Listed below are T cell receptor beta chains from one sample, sequenced in a study of shared clonotypes between healthy human individuals. Sequencing used immunoSEQ multiplex PCR; TCRdb keeps in-frame clones, though not all of them. The table lists about 1 million clones, approximately 72% of them singletons, with about 1.4% in the top ten. The specimen was memory CD4+ T cells sorted from blood. Receptors were obtained from a man between 18 and 29 years old in good health. The CDR3 runs from the conserved cysteine through the conserved F or W. The order of the fields is J gene, V gene, clone size, D gene, CDR3 protein, CDR3 DNA. The D gene is left open where the match is weak. Clone size is given for some rows only: seen once, a few or many times, or a class if the clone is expanded.

j_gene: TRBJ2-2
v_gene: TRBV4-1
abundance: many
d_gene: TRBD1
CDR3aa: CASSRAYRTGGDTGELFF
CDR3nt: TGCGCCAGCAGCCGGGCCTACCGGACAGGGGGCGACACCGGGGAGCTGTTTTTT

j_gene: TRBJ1-2
v_gene: TRBV11-2
abundance: -
d_gene: -
CDR3aa: CASSVQTNYGYTF
CDR3nt: TGTGCCAGCAGCGTTCAGACCAACTATGGCTACACCTTC

j_gene: TRBJ1-2
v_gene: TRBV30
abundance: few
d_gene: -
CDR3aa: CAWSQDYGYTF
CDR3nt: TGTGCCTGGAGTCAGGACTATGGCTACACCTTC

j_gene: TRBJ1-2
v_gene: TRBV6-6
abundance: -
d_gene: -
CDR3aa: CASQEDGSNYGYTF
CDR3nt: TGTGCCAGTCAAGAGGACGGATCTAACTATGGCTACACCTTC

j_gene: TRBJ1-6
v_gene: TRBV6-6
abundance: -
d_gene: TRBD1
CDR3aa: CASTKTTGPNNSPLHF
CDR3nt: TGTGCCAGCACCAAAACGACAGGGCCAAATAATTCACCCCTCCACTTT

j_gene: TRBJ2-7
v_gene: TRBV14
abundance: -
d_gene: -
CDR3aa: CASSHEAPYEQYF
CDR3nt: TGTGCCAGCAGCCATGAGGCCCCCTACGAGCAGTACTTC

j_gene: TRBJ2-1
v_gene: TRBV5-4
abundance: -
d_gene: -
CDR3aa: CASSLGRDNYNEQFF
CDR3nt: TGTGCCAGCAGCTTGGGGCGGGATAACTACAATGAGCAGTTCTTC

j_gene: TRBJ2-1
v_gene: TRBV7-2
abundance: -
d_gene: TRBD2
CDR3aa: CASSWLAGGLGGNEQFF
CDR3nt: TGTGCCAGCAGCTGGCTAGCGGGAGGGCTTGGGGGCAATGAGCAGTTCTTC

j_gene: TRBJ2-7
v_gene: TRBV7-2
abundance: -
d_gene: -
CDR3aa: CASSLAGTLQSEQYF
CDR3nt: TGTGCCAGCAGCTTAGCGGGAACCCTCCAATCCGAGCAGTACTTC

j_gene: TRBJ1-6
v_gene: TRBV11-2
abundance: once
d_gene: -
CDR3aa: CASTLGVDSPLHF
CDR3nt: TGTGCCAGCACGCTCGGGGTCGATTCACCCCTCCACTTT

j_gene: TRBJ2-3
v_gene: TRBV5-4
abundance: -
d_gene: TRBD2
CDR3aa: CASSGTSGGATDTQYF
CDR3nt: TGTGCCAGCAGCGGTACTAGCGGGGGGGCGACAGATACGCAGTATTTT

j_gene: TRBJ2-5
v_gene: TRBV2
abundance: -
d_gene: -
CDR3aa: CASARTGFQETQYF
CDR3nt: TGTGCCAGCGCTAGAACAGGGTTTCAAGAGACCCAGTACTTC

j_gene: TRBJ2-2
v_gene: TRBV11-2
abundance: few
d_gene: -
CDR3aa: CASSLASNTGELFF
CDR3nt: TGTGCCAGCAGCTTAGCGTCGAACACCGGGGAGCTGTTTTTT

j_gene: TRBJ2-2
v_gene: TRBV10-1
abundance: -
d_gene: -
CDR3aa: CASSGDSGNTGELFF
CDR3nt: TGCGCCAGCAGTGGGGATAGCGGAAACACCGGGGAGCTGTTTTTT

j_gene: TRBJ2-3
v_gene: TRBV4-1
abundance: -
d_gene: TRBD1
CDR3aa: CASTRRTGETDTQYF
CDR3nt: TGCGCCAGCACCCGCCGGACAGGGGAGACAGATACGCAGTATTTT

j_gene: TRBJ1-4
v_gene: TRBV7-9
abundance: few
d_gene: -
CDR3aa: CASSSSGGRDEKLFF
CDR3nt: TGTGCCAGCAGCTCCAGTGGGGGGCGTGATGAAAAACTGTTTTTT

j_gene: TRBJ1-2
v_gene: TRBV27
abundance: once
d_gene: -
CDR3aa: CASSRGTPNYGYTF
CDR3nt: TGTGCCAGCAGCCGAGGGACCCCTAACTATGGCTACACCTTC

j_gene: TRBJ1-6
v_gene: TRBV19
abundance: -
d_gene: -
CDR3aa: CASSITGSSYNSPLHF
CDR3nt: TGTGCCAGTAGTATCACCGGAAGCTCCTATAATTCACCCCTCCACTTT

j_gene: TRBJ2-2
v_gene: TRBV30
abundance: -
d_gene: -
CDR3aa: CAWRVTNTGELFF
CDR3nt: TGTGCCTGGAGGGTCACTAACACCGGGGAGCTGTTTTTT

j_gene: TRBJ2-7
v_gene: TRBV10-3
abundance: -
d_gene: -
CDR3aa: CAISGAGEQYF
CDR3nt: TGTGCCATCAGTGGGGCTGGCGAGCAGTACTTC

j_gene: TRBJ2-7
v_gene: TRBV7-2
abundance: -
d_gene: -
CDR3aa: CASSPLPQSYEQYF
CDR3nt: TGTGCCAGCAGCCCCCTCCCCCAGAGCTACGAGCAGTACTTC

j_gene: TRBJ1-1
v_gene: TRBV5-4
abundance: -
d_gene: -
CDR3aa: CASSQQGLNTEAFF
CDR3nt: TGTGCCAGCAGCCAACAGGGCTTGAACACTGAAGCTTTCTTT

j_gene: TRBJ1-5
v_gene: TRBV7-8
abundance: -
d_gene: -
CDR3aa: CASSLNSQGVNQPQHF
CDR3nt: TGTGCCAGCAGCTTAAATAGTCAGGGAGTTAATCAGCCCCAGCATTTT

j_gene: TRBJ1-1
v_gene: TRBV5-1
abundance: -
d_gene: -
CDR3aa: CASSLQGGGSNTEAFF
CDR3nt: TGCGCCAGCAGCTTACAGGGAGGTGGGTCGAACACTGAAGCTTTCTTT

j_gene: TRBJ2-7
v_gene: TRBV6-5
abundance: -
d_gene: -
CDR3aa: CASSTNSYEQYF
CDR3nt: TGTGCCAGCAGCACCAACTCCTACGAGCAGTACTTC

j_gene: TRBJ2-7
v_gene: TRBV7-2
abundance: -
d_gene: TRBD2
CDR3aa: CASSSAGGFEQYF
CDR3nt: TGTGCCAGCAGCTCAGCGGGAGGTTTCGAGCAGTACTTC

j_gene: TRBJ2-7
v_gene: TRBV5-1
abundance: once
d_gene: -
CDR3aa: CASSLVASWGSYEQYF
CDR3nt: TGCGCCAGCAGCTTGGTAGCCTCATGGGGCTCCTACGAGCAGTACTTC

j_gene: TRBJ2-7
v_gene: TRBV27
abundance: -
d_gene: -
CDR3aa: CASRPWTGYEQYF
CDR3nt: TGTGCCAGCAGACCCTGGACCGGCTACGAGCAGTACTTC

j_gene: TRBJ1-5
v_gene: TRBV30
abundance: -
d_gene: TRBD1
CDR3aa: CAWADREDQPQHF
CDR3nt: TGTGCCTGGGCGGACAGGGAGGATCAGCCCCAGCATTTT

j_gene: TRBJ1-4
v_gene: TRBV19
abundance: few
d_gene: -
CDR3aa: CASSMGMNYEKLFF
CDR3nt: TGTGCCAGTAGTATGGGGATGAACTACGAAAAACTGTTTTTT

j_gene: TRBJ1-2
v_gene: TRBV29-1
abundance: -
d_gene: -
CDR3aa: CSDGGVEGYTF
CDR3nt: TGCAGCGACGGGGGGGTAGAGGGCTACACCTTC

j_gene: TRBJ1-1
v_gene: TRBV6-6
abundance: -
d_gene: -
CDR3aa: CASSSVNTEAFF
CDR3nt: TGTGCCAGCAGTTCCGTGAACACTGAAGCTTTCTTT

j_gene: TRBJ2-3
v_gene: TRBV13
abundance: -
d_gene: -
CDR3aa: CASSLGWANGTDTQYF
CDR3nt: TGTGCCAGCAGCTTAGGCTGGGCCAATGGCACAGATACGCAGTATTTT

j_gene: TRBJ2-5
v_gene: TRBV11-2
abundance: few
d_gene: -
CDR3aa: CASSLDGTVGTQYF
CDR3nt: TGTGCCAGCAGCTTAGATGGGACTGTTGGGACCCAGTACTTC

j_gene: TRBJ1-2
v_gene: TRBV2
abundance: -
d_gene: -
CDR3aa: CASSPGGDYGYTF
CDR3nt: TGTGCCAGCAGCCCGGGGGGAGACTATGGCTACACCTTC

j_gene: TRBJ2-7
v_gene: TRBV4-3
abundance: -
d_gene: -
CDR3aa: CASSQKGVGEQYF
CDR3nt: TGCGCCAGCAGCCAAAAGGGAGTAGGAGAGCAGTACTTC

j_gene: TRBJ1-2
v_gene: TRBV2
abundance: few
d_gene: -
CDR3aa: CASRGTERNGYTF
CDR3nt: TGTGCCAGCAGGGGGACCGAGAGGAACGGCTACACCTTC